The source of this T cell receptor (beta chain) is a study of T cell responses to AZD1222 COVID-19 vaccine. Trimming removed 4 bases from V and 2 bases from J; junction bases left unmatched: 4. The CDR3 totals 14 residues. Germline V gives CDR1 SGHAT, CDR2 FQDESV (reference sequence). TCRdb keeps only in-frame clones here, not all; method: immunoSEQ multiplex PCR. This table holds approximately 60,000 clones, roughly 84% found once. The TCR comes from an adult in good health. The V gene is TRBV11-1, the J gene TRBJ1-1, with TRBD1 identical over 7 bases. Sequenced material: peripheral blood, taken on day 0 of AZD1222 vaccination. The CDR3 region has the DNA TGTGCCAGCAGCTCGGACAGGTCCAACACTGAAGCTTTCTTT. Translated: CASSSDRSNTEAFF.